The rows below give T cell receptor beta chains drawn from one sample of a study of T cell repertoires in cytomegalovirus infection. TCRdb reprocessed the reads with MiXCR, giving one entry per CDR3 protein. The profile shows 740,000 or so distinct CDR3 sequences, roughly a third of them singletons. The source material was PBMCs. These receptors came from a human donor in good health (CMV status not recorded). Some clones in this sample may be carry-over from other donors' samples. CDR3s leave out the opening cysteine and the closing phenylalanine or tryptophan. The listing skips clone size in some rows; elsewhere it reads once, few, many or a size class.

j_gene,abundance,v_gene,CDR3aa
TRBJ2-7,-,TRBV2,ASRQVSYEQY
TRBJ2-1,-,TRBV2,ASRTGTGAYNEQF
TRBJ2-1,-,TRBV4-1,ASSPGLAVSNEQF
TRBJ1-6,few,TRBV28,ASDSTGGADSPLH
TRBJ2-7,many,TRBV7-2,ASRSGGAIYEQY
TRBJ1-2,medium-sized,TRBV7-6,ASSVSSGQGYYGYT
TRBJ2-3,-,TRBV20-1,SPSLAGGTDTQY
TRBJ2-7,-,TRBV9,ASSLRTESYEQY
TRBJ1-1,few,TRBV4-1,ASSHLKSEAF
TRBJ1-5,few,TRBV30,AWAGGGNQPQH
TRBJ2-2,few,TRBV12-3/TRBV12-4,ASRLGQRNTGELF
TRBJ2-5,-,TRBV27,ASSFSIGGLQGTQY
TRBJ1-5,many,TRBV12-3/TRBV12-4,ASKPGTGDNQPQH
TRBJ2-3,-,TRBV11-2,ASSLRRDRSTDTQY
TRBJ1-1,-,TRBV29-1,SVRADMNTEAF